The clone carrying this T cell receptor beta chain was recorded once. Its antigen is not known. This sample was taken from a study of cytomegalovirus exposure and HLA in healthy donors. The study's findings and limits: HLA-A and HLA-B allele assignments for most subjects were reportedly predicted accurately using TCR beta sequences.

The V and J ends lost 2 bases and 5 bases, in that order; junction bases with no gene match: 4. This CDR3 has 14 residues. Germline-derived CDR1 and CDR2 are SGDLS and YYNGEE. The PCR had 60 Vbeta and 13 Jbeta primers. Data came from immunoSEQ multiplex PCR; TCRdb stores just in-frame clones and leaves some out. The sample has 100,000 or so clones, approximately 76% seen once. This receptor was taken from a man aged 30 to 45 in good health and CMV-seropositive. The chain employs TRBV9 and TRBJ2-1; 7 bases line up with TRBD2. The sequencing sample was made of PBMCs. For the CDR3, the DNA is TGTGCCAGCAGCGTCGGTGGGGGGGACAATGAGCAGTTCTTC. It specifies CASSVGGGDNEQFF.